These 26 T cell receptor beta chains were all obtained from the same sample, sequenced in a study of control samples from healthy donors and cancer patients. Profiling relied on immunoSEQ multiplex PCR, and the TCRdb table lists in-frame clones only, not all of them. The sample lists roughly 120,000 clones; more than 85% were seen once. What was sequenced was blood. The receptors come from a man in his thirties or forties in good health.

The chain couples TRBV3-1 (or the pseudogene TRBV3-2) to TRBJ2-7; the D gene is possibly TRBD1 (6 bases). Looked up from germline, CDR1 is LGHDT and CDR2 is YNNKEL (reference sequence). The CDR3 totals 16 residues. V was clipped by 6 bases and J by 0 bases, with 18 bases between them. CDR3 sequence (DNA): TGTGCCAGCAGAAGTCTAAGGGACATCCGCTCCTACGAGCAGTACTTC. Amino acid sequence: CASRSLRDIRSYEQYF.

This rearrangement joins TRBV7-6 to TRBJ1-3; D might be TRBD1 (6 bases). This CDR3 contains 16 residues. V was cut by 7 bases and J by 0 bases, with 16 bases left in between. CDR1 and CDR2 (germline): SGHVS, FNYEAQ. CDR3 sequence reads: CASTKGGGSSGNTIYF. The CDR3 nucleotides are TGTGCCAGCACCAAGGGGGGGGGTTCCTCTGGAAACACCATATATTTT.

This clone was counted a single time. The rearrangement links TRBV6-5 to TRBJ2-7, with D possibly TRBD1 on 6 matching bases. This CDR3 has 15 residues. V dropped 6 bases and J dropped 3 bases, with 18 bases sitting between them. Germline V CDR1 and CDR2: MNHEY, SVGAGI. CDR3 in DNA: TGTGCCAGCAGCCTAACAGGGTATGAGAGCTACGAGCAGTACGTC. Its protein is CASSLTGYESYEQYV.

The chain couples TRBV27 to TRBJ1-2; D gene ambiguous. This CDR3 region has 13 residues. The germline V gene has CDR1 MNHEY and CDR2 SMNVEV (reference sequence). The V end lost 6 bases, the J end lost 7 bases, and 15 bases lay between the germline ends. The DNA of the CDR3 is TGTGCCAGCAGGTGGACCGATGCGGGTGGCTACACCTTC. Translation: CASRWTDAGGYTF.

The J gene is TRBJ1-1, the V gene TRBV6-1; D is unresolved. The CDR3 is made up of 15 amino acids. With 3 bases removed from V and 1 base from J, the gap between germline ends came to 12 bases. Germline values: CDR1 MNHNS, CDR2 SASEGT. This chain's CDR3 is CASSDGVGKNTEAFF. Here the CDR3 DNA reads TGTGCCAGCAGTGATGGGGTGGGGAAGAACACTGAAGCTTTCTTT.

This chain uses TRBV27 with TRBJ2-1; weak D call: TRBD2 (6 bases). Germline V gene lookup returns CDR1 MNHEY and CDR2 SMNVEV (reference sequence). CDR3 length equals 15 residues. The V end was cut by 6 bases, the J end by 5 bases, with 17 bases between. The CDR3 spells CASRPLGGPNNEQFF. The CDR3 DNA sequence: TGTGCCAGCAGACCATTGGGGGGTCCTAACAATGAGCAGTTCTTC.

V and J are TRBV4-1 and TRBJ2-7, with D perhaps assigned TRBD1 or TRBD2 (5 bases each). The CDR3 has 15 residues. Germline CDR1 is MGHRA and CDR2 is YSYEKL. V dropped 2 bases and J dropped 3 bases, with 14 bases sitting between them. The CDR3 here is CASSQIRDGFYEQYF. The CDR3 nucleotides read TGCGCCAGCAGCCAAATCCGGGACGGATTCTACGAGCAGTACTTC.

CDR3 bases: TGTGCCATCAGTGACCTTCGGACAGGGCAGGGCGAGCAGTACTTC. Translated, it gives CAISDLRTGQGEQYF. J is TRBJ2-7 and V is TRBV10-3; 8 nucleotides align to TRBD1. The trim removed 3 bases at V and 6 bases at J, leaving 10 bases unmatched. The germline CDR1 and CDR2 sequences are ENHRY and SYGVKD. The CDR3 extends over 15 amino acids.

The rearrangement uses TRBV12-3 or TRBV12-4 and TRBJ1-1; D is uncertain. V shed 6 bases and J shed 8 bases, with 16 bases lying between them. The CDR3 runs 13 residues. The CDR3 DNA reads as TGTGCCAGCAGCTTGCGAGGAAGACTGGAAGCTTTCTTT. It encodes CASSLRGRLEAFF.

This chain uses TRBV18 with TRBJ2-7; TRBD2 might be the D (5 bases). The CDR3 has 14 residues. V lost 3 bases and J 0 bases, leaving 9 bases between the germline ends. The V gene's germline CDR1 is KGHSH and CDR2 LQKENI. CDR3 sequence: CASSPEEASYEQYF. The CDR3, as DNA: TGTGCCAGCTCACCGGAGGAGGCCTCCTACGAGCAGTACTTC.

This clone was detected only once. V usage is TRBV11-2 and J usage is TRBJ1-6; no definite D call. The V end was cut by 1 base, the J end by 4 bases, with 8 bases between. Germline CDR1 and CDR2: SGHAT and FQNNGV. The CDR3 is 15 amino acids. CDR3 protein: CASSLVRPYNSPLHF. In nucleotides, the CDR3 is TGTGCCAGCAGCTTAGTTCGGCCTTATAATTCACCCCTCCACTTT.

This sequence joins TRBV7-2 and TRBJ1-1; D is unclear. The CDR3 has 15 residues. The V gene's germline CDR1 is SGHTA and CDR2 FQGNSA. V lost 0 bases and J lost 7, with 15 bases in between. Here the CDR3 DNA reads TGTGCCAGCAGCTTAGCTCCACTAGACACTCTTGAAGCTTTCTTT. The encoded protein is CASSLAPLDTLEAFF.

With regard to this clone: The junction shows a germline mismatch at one end, possibly a read error. This sequence joins TRBV9 and TRBJ1-1; TRBD1 agrees at 8 bases. Germline loops: CDR1 SGDLS, CDR2 YYNGEE. The CDR3 runs to 14 residues. The CDR3 is CASSPRQGNAEAFF. CDR3 DNA sequence: TGTGCCAGCAGCCCCCGACAGGGGAACGCTGAAGCTTTCTTT.

This clone showed up just a few times. The rearrangement joins TRBV27 to TRBJ1-2, with D maybe TRBD1 (6 bases). V dropped 3 bases and J dropped 2 bases, with 7 bases sitting between them. This CDR3 is built from 13 residues. Germline values: CDR1 MNHEY, CDR2 SMNVEV (reference sequence). This CDR3 is CASSFGQNYGYTF. As DNA, the CDR3 is TGTGCCAGCAGTTTCGGACAGAACTATGGCTACACCTTC.

This chain connects TRBV3-1 (or the pseudogene TRBV3-2) to TRBJ1-5; no reliable D call. The CDR3 is 13 residues long. Germline V gives CDR1 LGHDT, CDR2 YNNKEL (reference sequence). Trimming left V 6 bases short and J 7 bases short, with 13 bases between. The CDR3 spells CASSVGPPQPQHF. Here the CDR3 DNA reads TGTGCCAGCAGTGTAGGGCCGCCACAGCCCCAGCATTTT.

Notes on this clone: Additional DNA sequences in this sample encode the identical CDR3. The rearrangement links TRBV24-1 to TRBJ1-1; D gene uncertain. V was clipped by 7 bases and J by 7 bases, with 9 bases between them. This CDR3 contains 11 residues. Germline values: CDR1 KGHDR, CDR2 SFDVKD. The CDR3 loop is CATSRLGEAFF. The CDR3 nucleotides are TGTGCCACCAGCCGATTAGGTGAAGCTTTCTTT.

CDR3 nucleotides: TGCGCCAGCAGCCACGGGACAGGGTACTACGAGCAGTACTTC. Protein product: CASSHGTGYYEQYF. V usage is TRBV4-1 and J usage is TRBJ2-7; TRBD1 aligns across 9 bases. J lost 3 bases, V lost 3 bases, and 3 bases had no gene match. The CDR3 totals 14 residues. Germline CDR1 and CDR2: MGHRA and YSYEKL.

The rearrangement uses TRBV7-2 and TRBJ1-6; no clear D gene. Germline V CDR1 and CDR2: SGHTA, FQGNSA. The CDR3 has 16 residues. Deletions cut 3 bases from V and 0 bases from J, with 9 bases between. The CDR3 spells CASSFGQNSYNSPLHF. In nucleotides, the CDR3 is TGTGCCAGCAGCTTCGGCCAGAACTCCTATAATTCACCCCTCCACTTT.

V usage is TRBV4-2 and J usage is TRBJ1-5; D might be TRBD1 (6 bases). Germline CDR1 reads LGHNA; CDR2 reads YNFKEQ. The CDR3 is made up of 13 amino acids. Trimming removed 0 bases at V and 11 bases at J, with 11 bases between. In DNA, the CDR3 is TGTGCCAGCAGCCAAGACACACAGGGAACCCAGCATTTT. This translates into CASSQDTQGTQHF.

V is TRBV7-8 and J is TRBJ2-5; 8 positions match TRBD2. The V gene's germline CDR1 is SGHVS and CDR2 FQNEAQ. J lost 4 bases, V lost 5 bases, and 24 bases had no gene match. The CDR3 is 20 amino acids. The CDR3 coding sequence is TGTGCCAGCAGCCGAACAGTTGGCGGTTATGCGGGGGGACTGGGAGAGACCCAGTACTTC. Translating gives CASSRTVGGYAGGLGETQYF.

This chain connects TRBV7-9 to TRBJ2-1, with D unclear. CDR3 length: 16 amino acids. Trimming stripped 3 bases from V and 4 bases from J, with 16 bases between. Germline lookup yields CDR1 SEHNR and CDR2 FQNEAQ (reference sequence). CDR3 protein: CASSFPHGVTYNEQFF. CDR3 in DNA: TGTGCCAGCAGCTTTCCCCACGGAGTTACTTACAATGAGCAGTTCTTC.

This clone appeared a few times. The rearrangement uses TRBV27 and TRBJ1-6; no reliable D call. Germline V gene data show CDR1 as MNHEY and CDR2 as SMNVEV (reference sequence). The CDR3 runs to 16 residues. V lost 3 bases, J lost 8 bases, and 17 bases lay in between. This CDR3 reads CASSFRAGLPDSPLHF. CDR3 nucleotide sequence: TGTGCCAGCAGTTTTCGGGCGGGTCTGCCCGATTCACCCCTCCACTTT.

The genes are TRBV5-4 and TRBJ1-1, with 10 bases fitting TRBD1. Germline loops: CDR1 SGHNT, CDR2 YYREEE (reference sequence). J gave up 11 bases and V 3 bases, and 4 bases lay outside the gene matches. The CDR3 is made up of 12 amino acids. CDR3 coding DNA: TGTGCCAGCAGCTCTGACAGGGGGCTTGCTTTCTTT. Its translation is CASSSDRGLAFF.

The V and J genes are TRBV27 and TRBJ1-1; D is uncertain. Deletions cut 3 bases from V and 1 base from J, with 6 bases between. Per germline, CDR1 MNHEY and CDR2 SMNVEV (reference sequence). The CDR3 covers 13 residues. The CDR3 loop reads CASSLVENTEAFF. In nucleotides, the CDR3 is TGTGCCAGCAGTTTGGTCGAGAACACTGAAGCTTTCTTT.

The count of this clone is one. The chain recombines TRBV5-4 with TRBJ1-3; 8 positions agree with TRBD1. This CDR3 region has 16 residues. Trimming at V came to 5 bases and at J to 0 bases, leaving 7 bases not matched to a gene. Germline assignment: CDR1 SGHNT and CDR2 YYREEE (reference sequence). For the CDR3, the DNA is TGTGCCAGCAGGAACCCAGGGGGCCCCTCTGGAAACACCATATATTTT. It codes for CASRNPGGPSGNTIYF.

The chain is built from TRBV4-1 and TRBJ1-1; D perhaps matches TRBD1 (5 bases). The CDR3 spans 16 residues. Germline loops: CDR1 MGHRA, CDR2 YSYEKL. V shed 0 bases and J shed 3 bases, with 14 bases lying between them. The CDR3 nucleotides read TGCGCCAGCAGCCAAGAAGCGGAGGGGAGGTACACTGAAGCTTTCTTT. Translated: CASSQEAEGRYTEAFF.